This paragraph covers one T cell receptor beta chain sequence. Total RNA was isolated from whole blood without T cell sorting. This sample was taken from a study of monozygotic twins with inflammatory bowel disease. Template switching was used to attach UMIs, which incorporated a 6-nucleotide sample barcode. Each CDR3 protein gets one entry in TCRdb, which reprocessed the 5' RACE reads and gives no DNA. Here the sample table reports roughly 150,000 distinct CDR3 sequences. This CDR3 region has 16 residues. CDR1 is SGHTA and CDR2 is FQGTGA in the germline V gene. Specimen: blood. V is TRBV7-3 and J is TRBJ2-6. This TCR was sampled from a human donor with ulcerative colitis or Crohn's disease, or a healthy co-twin of an affected twin (not recorded which). The CDR3: CASSLMGFTGANVLTF.